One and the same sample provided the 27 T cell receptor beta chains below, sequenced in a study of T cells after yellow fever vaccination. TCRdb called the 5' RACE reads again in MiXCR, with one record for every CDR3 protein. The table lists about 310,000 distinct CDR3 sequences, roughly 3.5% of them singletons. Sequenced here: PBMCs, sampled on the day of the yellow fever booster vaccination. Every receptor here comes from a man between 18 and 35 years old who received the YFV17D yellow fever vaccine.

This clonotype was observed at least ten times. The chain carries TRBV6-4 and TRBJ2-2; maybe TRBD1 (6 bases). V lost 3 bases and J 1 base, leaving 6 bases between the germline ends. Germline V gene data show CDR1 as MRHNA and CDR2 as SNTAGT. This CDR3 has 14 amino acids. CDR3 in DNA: TGTGCCAGCAGTGAGGGACAGAACACCGGGGAGCTGTTTTTT. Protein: CASSEGQNTGELFF.

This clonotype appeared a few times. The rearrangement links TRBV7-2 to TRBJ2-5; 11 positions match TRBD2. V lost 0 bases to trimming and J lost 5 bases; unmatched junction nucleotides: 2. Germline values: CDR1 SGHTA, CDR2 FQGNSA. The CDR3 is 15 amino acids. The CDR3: CASSLASSGGETQYF. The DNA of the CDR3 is TGTGCCAGCAGCTTAGCGTCTAGCGGGGGGGAGACCCAGTACTTC.

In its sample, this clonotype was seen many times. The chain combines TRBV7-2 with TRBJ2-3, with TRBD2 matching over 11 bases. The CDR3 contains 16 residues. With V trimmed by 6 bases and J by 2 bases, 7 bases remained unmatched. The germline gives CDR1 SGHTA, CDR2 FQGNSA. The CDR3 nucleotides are TGTGCCAGCAGTCCTACTAGCGGGGGTTTCACAGATACGCAGTATTTT. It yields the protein CASSPTSGGFTDTQYF.

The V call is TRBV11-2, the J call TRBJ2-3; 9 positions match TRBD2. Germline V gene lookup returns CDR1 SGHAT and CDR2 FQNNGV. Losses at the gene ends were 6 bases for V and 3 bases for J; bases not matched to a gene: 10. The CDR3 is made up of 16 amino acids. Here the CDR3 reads CASRKSGGGATDTQYF. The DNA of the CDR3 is TGTGCCAGCAGAAAAAGTGGCGGGGGGGCTACAGATACGCAGTATTTT.

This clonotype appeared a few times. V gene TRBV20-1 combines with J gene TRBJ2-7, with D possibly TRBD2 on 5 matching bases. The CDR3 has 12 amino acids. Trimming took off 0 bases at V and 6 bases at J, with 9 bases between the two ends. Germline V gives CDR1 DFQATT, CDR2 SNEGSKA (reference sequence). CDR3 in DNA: TGCAGTGCTAGAGATCCGGGATTCGAGCAGTACTTC. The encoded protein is CSARDPGFEQYF.

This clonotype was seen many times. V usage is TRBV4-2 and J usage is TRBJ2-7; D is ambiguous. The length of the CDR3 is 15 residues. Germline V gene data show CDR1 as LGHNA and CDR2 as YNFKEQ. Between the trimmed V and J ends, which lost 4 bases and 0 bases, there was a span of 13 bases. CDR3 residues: CASSLFGQSSYEQYF. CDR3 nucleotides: TGTGCCAGCAGCCTTTTTGGCCAGAGCTCCTACGAGCAGTACTTC.

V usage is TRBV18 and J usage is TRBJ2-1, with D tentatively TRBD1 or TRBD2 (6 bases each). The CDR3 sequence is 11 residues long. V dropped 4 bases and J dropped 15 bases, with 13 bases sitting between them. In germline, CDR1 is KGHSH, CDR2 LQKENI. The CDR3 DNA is TGTGCCAGCTCACGACAGGAGGGGTGGTTCTTC. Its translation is CASSRQEGWFF.

The CDR3 DNA sequence: TGCGCCAGCACCCGGGCATTAGGCTCCTATAATTCACCCCTCCACTTT. It yields the protein CASTRALGSYNSPLHF. V and J are TRBV4-3 and TRBJ1-6; D gene unclear. Germline CDR1 and CDR2: LGHNA and YSLEER. There are 16 residues in the CDR3. Trimming took 7 bases from V and 0 from J, leaving 13 bases between them.

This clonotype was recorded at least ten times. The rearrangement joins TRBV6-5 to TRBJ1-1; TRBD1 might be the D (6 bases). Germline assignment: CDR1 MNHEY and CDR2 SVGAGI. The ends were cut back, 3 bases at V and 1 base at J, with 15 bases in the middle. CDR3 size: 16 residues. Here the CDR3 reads CASSYLTRGRNTEAFF. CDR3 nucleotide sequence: TGTGCCAGCAGTTATCTGACCAGGGGCCGGAACACTGAAGCTTTCTTT.

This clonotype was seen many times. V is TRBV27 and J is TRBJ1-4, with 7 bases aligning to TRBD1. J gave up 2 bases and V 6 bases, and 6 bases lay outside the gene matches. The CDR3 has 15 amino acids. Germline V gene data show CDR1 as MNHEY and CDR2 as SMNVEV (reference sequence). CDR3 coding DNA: TGTGCCAGCAGATCGACAGGGTCGACTAATGAAAAACTGTTTTTT. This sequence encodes CASRSTGSTNEKLFF.

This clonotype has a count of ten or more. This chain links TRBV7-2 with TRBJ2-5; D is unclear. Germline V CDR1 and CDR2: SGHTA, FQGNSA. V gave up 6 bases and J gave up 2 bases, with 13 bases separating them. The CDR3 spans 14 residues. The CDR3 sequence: CASRRPGLQETQYF. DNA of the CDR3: TGTGCCAGCAGACGCCCCGGCCTGCAAGAGACCCAGTACTTC.

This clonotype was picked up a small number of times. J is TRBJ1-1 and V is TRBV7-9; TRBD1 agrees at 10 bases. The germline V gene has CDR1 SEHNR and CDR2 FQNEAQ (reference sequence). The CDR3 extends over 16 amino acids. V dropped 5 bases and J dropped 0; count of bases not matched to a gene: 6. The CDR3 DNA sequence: TGTGCCAGCAGCGAACCGGGACAGGGGATGAACACTGAAGCTTTCTTT. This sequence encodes CASSEPGQGMNTEAFF.

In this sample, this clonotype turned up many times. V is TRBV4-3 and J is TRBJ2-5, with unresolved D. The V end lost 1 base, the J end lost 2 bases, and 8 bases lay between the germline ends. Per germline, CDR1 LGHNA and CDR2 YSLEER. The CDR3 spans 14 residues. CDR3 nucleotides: TGCGCCAGCAGCCAAGCTCCTAATCAAGAGACCCAGTACTTC. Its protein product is CASSQAPNQETQYF.

This chain's CDR3 is CASSEYRTGYTF. Here the CDR3 DNA reads TGCGCCAGCAGTGAATACAGAACTGGCTACACCTTC. The chain employs TRBV10-2 and TRBJ1-2; D remains ambiguous. The CDR3 has 12 amino acids. CDR1 WSHSY and CDR2 SAAADI come from the germline V gene. V lost 3 bases and J lost 7, with 9 bases in between.

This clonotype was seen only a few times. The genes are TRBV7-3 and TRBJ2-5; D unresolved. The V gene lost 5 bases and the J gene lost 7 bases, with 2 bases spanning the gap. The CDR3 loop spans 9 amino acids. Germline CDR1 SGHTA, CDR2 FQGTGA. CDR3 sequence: CASSRTQYF. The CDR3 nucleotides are TGTGCCAGCAGCCGGACCCAGTACTTC.

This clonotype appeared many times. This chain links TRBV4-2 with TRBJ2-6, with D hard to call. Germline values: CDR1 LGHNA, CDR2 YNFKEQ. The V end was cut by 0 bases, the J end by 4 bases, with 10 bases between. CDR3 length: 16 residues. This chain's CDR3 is CASSQDESGGANVLTF. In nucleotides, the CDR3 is TGTGCCAGCAGCCAAGATGAATCCGGAGGGGCCAACGTCCTGACTTTC.

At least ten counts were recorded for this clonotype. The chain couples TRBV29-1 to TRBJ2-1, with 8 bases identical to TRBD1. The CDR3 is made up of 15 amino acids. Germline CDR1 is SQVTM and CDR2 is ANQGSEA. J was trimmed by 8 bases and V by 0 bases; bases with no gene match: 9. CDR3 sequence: CSVEEKAGGLDEQFF. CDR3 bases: TGCAGCGTTGAAGAAAAGGCAGGGGGCTTAGATGAGCAGTTCTTC.

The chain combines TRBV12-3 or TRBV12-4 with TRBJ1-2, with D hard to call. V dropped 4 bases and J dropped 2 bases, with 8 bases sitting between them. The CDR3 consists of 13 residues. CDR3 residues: CASSSPRNYGYTF. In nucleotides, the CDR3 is TGTGCCAGCAGTTCACCTAGAAACTATGGCTACACCTTC.

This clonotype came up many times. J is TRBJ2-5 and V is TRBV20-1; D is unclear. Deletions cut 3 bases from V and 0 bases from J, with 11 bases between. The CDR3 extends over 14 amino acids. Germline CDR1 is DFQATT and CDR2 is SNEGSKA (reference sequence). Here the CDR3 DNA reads TGCAGTGCTAGTGGCTACCGAAACCAAGAGACCCAGTACTTC. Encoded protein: CSASGYRNQETQYF.

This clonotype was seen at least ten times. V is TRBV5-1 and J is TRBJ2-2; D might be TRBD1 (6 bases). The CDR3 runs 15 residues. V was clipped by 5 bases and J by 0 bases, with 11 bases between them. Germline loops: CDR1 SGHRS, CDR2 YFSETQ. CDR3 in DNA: TGCGCCAGCAGGTACAGGACAGCGAACACCGGGGAGCTGTTTTTT. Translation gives CASRYRTANTGELFF. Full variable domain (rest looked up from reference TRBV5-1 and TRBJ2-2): KAGVTQTPRYLIKTRGQQVTLSCSPISGHRSVSWYQQTPGQGLQFLFEYFSETQRNKGNFPGRFSGRQFSNSRSEMNVSTLELGDSALYLCASRYRTANTGELFFGEGSRLTVL.

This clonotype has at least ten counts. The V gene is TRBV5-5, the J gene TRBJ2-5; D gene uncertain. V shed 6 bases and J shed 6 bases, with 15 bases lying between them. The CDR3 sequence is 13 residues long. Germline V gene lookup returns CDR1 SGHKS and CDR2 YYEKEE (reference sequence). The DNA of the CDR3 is TGTGCCAGCACACTGGGTCCCAGTCAGACCCAGTACTTC. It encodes CASTLGPSQTQYF. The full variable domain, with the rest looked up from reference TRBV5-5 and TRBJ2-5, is DAGVTQSPTHLIKTRGQQVTLRCSPISGHKSVSWYQQVLGQGPQFIFQYYEKEERGRGNFPDRFSARQFPNYSSELNVNALLLGDSALYLCASTLGPSQTQYFGPGTRLLVL.

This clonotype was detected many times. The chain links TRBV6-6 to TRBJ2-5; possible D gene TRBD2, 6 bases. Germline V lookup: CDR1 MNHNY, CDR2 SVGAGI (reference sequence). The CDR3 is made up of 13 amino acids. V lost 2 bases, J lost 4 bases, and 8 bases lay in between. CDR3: CASSYGSGETQYF. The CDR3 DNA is TGTGCCAGCAGTTACGGTAGCGGAGAGACCCAGTACTTC.

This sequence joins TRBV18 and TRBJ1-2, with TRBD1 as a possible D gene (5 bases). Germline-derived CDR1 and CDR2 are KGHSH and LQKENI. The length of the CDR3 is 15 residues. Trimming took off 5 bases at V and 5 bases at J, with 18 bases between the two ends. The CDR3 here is CASSSTRDSEYGYTF. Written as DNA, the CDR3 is TGTGCCAGCTCATCTACCAGGGATTCCGAATATGGCTACACCTTC.

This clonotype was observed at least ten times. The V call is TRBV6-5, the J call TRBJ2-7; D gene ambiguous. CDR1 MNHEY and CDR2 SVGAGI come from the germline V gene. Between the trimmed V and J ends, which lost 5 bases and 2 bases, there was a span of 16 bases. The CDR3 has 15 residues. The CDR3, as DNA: TGTGCCAGCAGTCGTGGACCGAACCCAACCTACGAGCAGTACGTC. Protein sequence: CASSRGPNPTYEQYV.

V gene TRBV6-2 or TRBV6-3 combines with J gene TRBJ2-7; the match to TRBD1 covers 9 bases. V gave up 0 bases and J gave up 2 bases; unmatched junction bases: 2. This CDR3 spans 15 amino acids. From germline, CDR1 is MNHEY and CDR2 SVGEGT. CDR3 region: CASSYSRTGAYEQYV. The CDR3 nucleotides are TGTGCCAGCAGTTACTCCCGGACAGGGGCCTACGAGCAGTACGTC.

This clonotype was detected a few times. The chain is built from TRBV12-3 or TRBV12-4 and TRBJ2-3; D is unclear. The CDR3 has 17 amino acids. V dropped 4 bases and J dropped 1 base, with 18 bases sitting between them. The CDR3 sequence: CASSYYHGGEGTDTQYF. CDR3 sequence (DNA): TGTGCCAGCAGTTATTACCATGGCGGAGAGGGCACAGATACGCAGTATTTT.

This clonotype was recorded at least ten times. CDR3 bases: TGCAGCGTTGGCACGGACTTCGAGTCTGGGGCCAACGTCCTGACTTTC. Translated: CSVGTDFESGANVLTF. The rearrangement uses TRBV29-1 and TRBJ2-6; D is possibly TRBD2 (5 bases). V lost 4 bases and J 1 base, leaving 14 bases between the germline ends. Germline-derived CDR1 and CDR2 are SQVTM and ANQGSEA. The CDR3 loop spans 16 amino acids.